This T cell receptor (beta chain) emerged from a study of graft-versus-host responses after intestinal transplantation. General study points: Allograft graft-versus-host to host-versus-graft clonal ratios ran high in patients with graft-donor T cell macrochimerism.

TCRdb's table, derived via immunoSEQ multiplex PCR, lists solely in-frame clones and lacks some. The sample has over 70,000 clones, around 83% seen once. The CDR3 runs 13 residues. V gave up 3 bases and J gave up 8 bases; unmatched junction bases: 6. Germline V CDR1 and CDR2: GTSNPN, SVGIG (reference sequence). A word on this clone: The target antigen is unknown.

This sequence joins TRBV30 and TRBJ1-2; TRBD1 aligns across 10 bases. This sequence originates from a human donor who received an intestinal transplant. The sequenced sample was unstimulated CD8+ T cells sorted from spleen or lymph node cells, obtained before intestinal transplant. CDR3 amino acids: CAWRTGGIWGYTF. The CDR3 bases are TGTGCCTGGAGGACAGGGGGCATATGGGGCTACACCTTC.